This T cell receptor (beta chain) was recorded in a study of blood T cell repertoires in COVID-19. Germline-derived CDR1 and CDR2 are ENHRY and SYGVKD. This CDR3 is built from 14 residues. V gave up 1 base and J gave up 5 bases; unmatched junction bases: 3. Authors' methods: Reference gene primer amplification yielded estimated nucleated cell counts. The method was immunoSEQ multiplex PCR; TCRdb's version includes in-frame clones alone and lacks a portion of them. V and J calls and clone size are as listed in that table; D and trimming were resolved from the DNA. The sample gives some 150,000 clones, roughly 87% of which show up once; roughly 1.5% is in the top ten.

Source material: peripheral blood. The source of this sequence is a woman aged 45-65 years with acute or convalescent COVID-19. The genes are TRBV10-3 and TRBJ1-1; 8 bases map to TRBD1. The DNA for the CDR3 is TGTGCCATCAGTGAGTTTGGACAGGGAACTGAAGCTTTCTTT. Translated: CAISEFGQGTEAFF.